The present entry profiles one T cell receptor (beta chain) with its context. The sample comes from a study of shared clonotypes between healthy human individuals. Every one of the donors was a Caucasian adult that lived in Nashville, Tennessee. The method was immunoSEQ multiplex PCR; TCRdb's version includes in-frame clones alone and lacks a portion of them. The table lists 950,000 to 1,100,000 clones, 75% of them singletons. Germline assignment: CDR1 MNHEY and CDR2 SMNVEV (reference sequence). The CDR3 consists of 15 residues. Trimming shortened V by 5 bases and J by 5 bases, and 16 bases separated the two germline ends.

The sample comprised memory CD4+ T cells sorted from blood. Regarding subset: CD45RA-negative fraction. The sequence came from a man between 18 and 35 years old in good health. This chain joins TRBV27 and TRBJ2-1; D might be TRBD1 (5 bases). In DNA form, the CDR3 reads TGTGCCAGCAGTGAACAGGCGGTTTTGAACAATGAGCAGTTCTTC. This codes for CASSEQAVLNNEQFF.